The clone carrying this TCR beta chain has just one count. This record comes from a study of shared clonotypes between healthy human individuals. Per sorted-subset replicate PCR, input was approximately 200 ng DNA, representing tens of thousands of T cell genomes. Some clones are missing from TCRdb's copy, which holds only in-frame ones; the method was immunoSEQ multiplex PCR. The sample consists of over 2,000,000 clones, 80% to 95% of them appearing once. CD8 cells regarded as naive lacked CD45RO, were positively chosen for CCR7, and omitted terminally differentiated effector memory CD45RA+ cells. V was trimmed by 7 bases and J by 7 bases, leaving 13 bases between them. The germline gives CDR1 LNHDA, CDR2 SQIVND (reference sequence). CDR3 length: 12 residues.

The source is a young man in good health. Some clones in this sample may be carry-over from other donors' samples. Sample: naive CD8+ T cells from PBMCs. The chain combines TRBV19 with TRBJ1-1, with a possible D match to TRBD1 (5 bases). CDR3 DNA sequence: TGTGCCAGTAAATGGGGGTCCGGTGAAGCTTTCTTT. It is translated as CASKWGSGEAFF.